The 11 T cell receptor beta chains below all came from one sample that was sequenced in a study of Ad26.COV2.S vaccination and SARS-CoV-2 variants. Treatment here: roughly 18 received Ad26.COV2.S at low or high dose, single or two shots; about 5 received placebo; per-sample allocation not given. After the first vaccine or placebo injection, samples were drawn on day 63. TCRdb keeps only in-frame clones here, not all; method: immunoSEQ multiplex PCR. The sample lists around 400,000 clones; about four fifths were seen once. The material was peripheral blood, obtained in a trial of Ad26.COV2.S vaccine versus placebo. These receptors were collected from a person aged 18-60 years who received the Ad26.COV2.S COVID-19 vaccine or a placebo.

This chain links TRBV29-1 with TRBJ1-1; D may be TRBD1 (6 bases). The V and J ends lost 4 bases and 6 bases respectively, with 15 bases between them. There are 13 residues in the CDR3. Germline values: CDR1 SQVTM, CDR2 ANQGSEA. The CDR3 loop reads CSVARGGLAEAFF. CDR3 nucleotide sequence: TGCAGCGTTGCTCGGGGGGGCCTTGCTGAAGCTTTCTTT.

This sequence joins TRBV5-8 and TRBJ1-4; D is uncertain. In germline, CDR1 is SGHTS, CDR2 YDEGEE. Deletions cut 3 bases from V and 5 bases from J, with 17 bases between. This CDR3 region has 16 residues. DNA for the CDR3: TGTGCCAGCAGCTCACTAGGACGGACTCAGAATGAAAAACTGTTTTTT. It specifies CASSSLGRTQNEKLFF.

The J gene is TRBJ2-1, the V gene TRBV20-1, with D uncertain. The CDR3 length is 11 residues. The germline V and J ends were trimmed by 4 bases and 10 bases, with 11 bases remaining between them. Germline CDR1 is DFQATT and CDR2 is SNEGSKA (reference sequence). The CDR3 loop reads CSANSRQEQFF. As DNA, the CDR3 is TGCAGTGCTAACTCCCGCCAGGAGCAGTTCTTC.

The chain recombines TRBV30 with TRBJ2-7; the D gene is possibly TRBD2 (6 bases). Trimming cost V 3 bases and J 3 bases, with 15 bases left between them. CDR1 and CDR2 from the germline V gene are GTSNPN and SVGIG (reference sequence). The CDR3 consists of 14 residues. CDR3 sequence (DNA): TGTGCCTGGAGGCGTCCGGGAGCGATCTACGAGCAGTACTTC. Protein product: CAWRRPGAIYEQYF.

V is TRBV5-1 and J is TRBJ2-5; TRBD2 matches 9 bases. V trimming: 8 bases; J trimming: 3 bases; junction bases outside the gene matches: 5. The CDR3 consists of 13 residues. Germline lookup yields CDR1 SGHRS and CDR2 YFSETQ. CDR3 bases: TGCGCCAGTTTCTTAGCGGGGGAAGAGACCCAGTACTTC. Translation: CASFLAGEETQYF.

A note on this clone: A junction boundary mismatches the germline segment, possibly from a read error. V is TRBV29-1 and J is TRBJ2-7; 15 nucleotides match TRBD2. CDR1 and CDR2 from the germline V gene are SQVTM and ANQGSEA. The CDR3 consists of 13 residues. In nucleotides, the CDR3 is TGCAGCGTCCCCGGACTAGCGGGAGGGCCTAGCGTCTTC. It yields the protein CSVPGLAGGPSVF.

The chain carries TRBV4-3 and TRBJ1-2; D is ambiguous. This CDR3 has 15 amino acids. Germline CDR1 and CDR2: LGHNA and YSLEER. With 0 bases removed from V and 0 bases from J, the gap between germline ends came to 8 bases. The CDR3 sequence is CASSQDRETNYGYTF. The CDR3 DNA sequence: TGCGCCAGCAGCCAAGATCGAGAAACTAACTATGGCTACACCTTC.

In this sample, this clone turned up many times. The gene calls are TRBV7-2 and TRBJ1-3; TRBD1 might be the D (5 bases). Looked up from germline, CDR1 is SGHTA and CDR2 is FQGNSA. This CDR3 region has 15 residues. V was clipped by 5 bases and J by 4 bases, with 15 bases between them. The CDR3 nucleotides read TGTGCCAGCAGCCTACACCCCGGGGGAGGAAACACCATATATTTT. Its protein is CASSLHPGGGNTIYF.

This chain uses TRBV6-5 with TRBJ2-7; 7 nucleotides align to TRBD2. The junction had 7 bases not matched to a gene; V was cut back by 11 bases and J by 0 bases. Germline V lookup: CDR1 MNHEY, CDR2 SVGAGI. CDR3 length: 13 residues. CDR3 nucleotide sequence: TGTGCCGGCCGAGCGGGGAGCTCCTACGAGCAGTACTTC. Translated, it gives CAGRAGSSYEQYF.

The chain combines TRBV3-1 (or the pseudogene TRBV3-2) with TRBJ2-1, with 11 bases aligning to TRBD2. From germline, CDR1 is LGHDT and CDR2 YNNKEL (reference sequence). The V and J ends lost 10 bases and 7 bases, in that order; junction bases with no gene match: 6. The CDR3 is 13 residues long. The DNA of the CDR3 is TGTGCCACCCTAGCGGGGGGTAGGAATGAGCAGTTCTTC. The encoded protein is CATLAGGRNEQFF.

A single count supports this clone. The chain combines TRBV11-2 with TRBJ2-2; D may be TRBD1 or TRBD2 (5 bases each). The germline V and J ends were trimmed by 6 bases and 6 bases, with 17 bases remaining between them. CDR3 length equals 15 residues. Germline loops: CDR1 SGHAT, CDR2 FQNNGV. Here the CDR3 DNA reads TGTGCCAGCAGGAAACGCCGGGGCGAAGCCGGGGAGCTGTTTTTT. This sequence encodes CASRKRRGEAGELFF.